This T cell receptor beta chain derives from a study of CD8 T cells in ankylosing spondylitis. TCRdb reanalysed the 5' RACE reads using MiXCR and keeps one entry per CDR3 protein. The data show about 96,000 distinct CDR3 sequences, with about 27% seen just once and around 60% held by the top ten. General study findings and limits: Ankylosing spondylitis blood appeared to carry a characteristic TCR beta motif of fewer than 10 highly homologous variants.

CDR3 length: 14 amino acids. The V gene's germline CDR1 is SGHVS and CDR2 FQNEAQ. With 4 bases removed from V and 1 base from J, the gap between germline ends came to 9 bases. In its sample, this clonotype was seen a few times. Its target is unknown. This chain joins TRBV7-8 and TRBJ2-3; D is tentatively TRBD1 or TRBD2 (5 bases each). The sample was blood, either unsorted or a sorted T cell fraction (not recorded which). The receptor was derived from a male donor with ankylosing spondylitis or in good health (not recorded which). In nucleotides, the CDR3 is TGTGCCAGCAGCTCCAAGGGACGCACAGATACGCAGTATTTT. Protein sequence: CASSSKGRTDTQYF.